Detailed here is one TCR beta chain. The data derive from a study of siplizumab effects on memory and regulatory T cells. This CDR3 has 14 amino acids. Looked up from germline, CDR1 is MNHEY and CDR2 is SMNVEV (reference sequence). Trimming took 4 bases from V and 3 from J, leaving 10 bases between them. Produced via immunoSEQ multiplex PCR; TCRdb's table is partial and in-frame only. The repertoire holds more than 50,000 clones, with approximately 93% as singletons. The chain links TRBV27 to TRBJ2-1, with D possibly called TRBD1 or TRBD2 (6 bases each). The receptor's source is a human donor in good health. The specimen was CD8+ T cells sorted from blood. The CDR3 DNA sequence: TGTGCCAGCAGTTCCGGGGGCGACTACAATGAGCAGTTCTTC. Translation gives CASSSGGDYNEQFF.